This T cell receptor (beta chain) was retrieved from a study of blood T cell repertoires in COVID-19. Study in general: Researchers got acute and convalescent COVID-19 samples from the United States, Italy and Spain. Sources were T cells, B-cell-depleted T cells, or PBMCs; the material itself was cDNA or gDNA.

V lost 2 bases and J 1 base, leaving 11 bases between the germline ends. The CDR3 is made up of 15 amino acids. The germline V gene has CDR1 SGHNT and CDR2 YYREEE (reference sequence). In the authors' workflow: Amplification from reference gene primers served as the basis for estimated nucleated cell counts. Libraries were prepared by immunoSEQ multiplex PCR; TCRdb keeps only in-frame clonotypes and omits some of them. D and trimming come from the DNA, and the V and J calls and clone size come from that table. The sample gives 200,000 to 300,000 clones, around 88% of which show up once; 1.5% to 2% is in the top ten.

Input material: peripheral blood. This chain connects TRBV5-4 to TRBJ2-3, with D possibly TRBD1 on 7 matching bases. The clonotype originates from a man aged 25-45 years with active or convalescent COVID-19. CDR3 sequence reads: CASSFQGEGTDTQYF. In DNA, the CDR3 is TGTGCCAGCAGCTTCCAGGGGGAGGGCACAGATACGCAGTATTTT. The full variable domain, completed using reference TRBV5-4 and TRBJ2-3, is ETGVTQSPTHLIKTRGQQVTLRCSSQSGHNTVSWYQQALGQGPQFIFQYYREEENGRGNFPPRFSGLQFPNYSSELNVNALELDDSALYLCASSFQGEGTDTQYFGPGTRLTVL.